This T cell receptor beta chain emerged from a study of shared clonotypes between healthy human individuals. Repertoires were generated with immunoSEQ multiplex PCR, while TCRdb's copy carries only in-frame clones and drops some. The repertoire holds some 320,000 clones, around 87% seen once, with around 15% in the top ten. CDR3 length: 14 residues. With V trimmed by 3 bases and J by 0 bases, 2 bases remained unmatched. Per the germline V gene, CDR1 is MNHNS and CDR2 is SASEGT. Findings and limits, study-wide: Sampling included only blood; tissue repertoires likely differ. The study found 4.5% to 6% of naive CD4 clonotypes shared across a handful of donors.

Remarks on this clone: Its antigen is unidentified.

This receptor was identified in a man between 18 and 29 years old in good health. Sequenced input: memory CD8+ T cells sorted from blood. Subset indicated: CD45RO+ cells pooled with CCR7-negative TemRA cells. V and J are TRBV6-1 and TRBJ2-7; TRBD1 matches 7 bases. CDR3 coding DNA: TGTGCCAGCAGTGATTGGGACAGCTCCTACGAGCAGTACTTC. Translated, it gives CASSDWDSSYEQYF.